The TCR beta chain under discussion was sequenced for a study of PD-1 blockade in classical Hodgkin lymphoma. Across the study: The patients were dosed with nivolumab 3 mg/kg, infused intravenously every 2 weeks.

Using immunoSEQ multiplex PCR, the repertoire was profiled, and TCRdb retains in-frame clones only, with some absent. The sample includes over 50,000 clones, 81% seen only once; the top ten take approximately 15%. Per the germline V gene, CDR1 is MNHEY and CDR2 is SMNVEV (reference sequence). There are 13 residues in the CDR3. V was pared by 2 bases and J by 1 base, with 5 bases between. Autologous stem cell transplantation was followed by relapse in every patient, and brentuximab vedotin exposure varied. This sequence was found in a human donor with classical Hodgkin lymphoma. This sequence joins TRBV27 and TRBJ1-1; unclear D gene. This specimen consisted of peripheral blood mononuclear cells (PBMCs), obtained at baseline. The CDR3 region has the DNA TGTGCCAGCAGTTTAGGCAGGAACACTGAAGCTTTCTTT. Protein sequence: CASSLGRNTEAFF.